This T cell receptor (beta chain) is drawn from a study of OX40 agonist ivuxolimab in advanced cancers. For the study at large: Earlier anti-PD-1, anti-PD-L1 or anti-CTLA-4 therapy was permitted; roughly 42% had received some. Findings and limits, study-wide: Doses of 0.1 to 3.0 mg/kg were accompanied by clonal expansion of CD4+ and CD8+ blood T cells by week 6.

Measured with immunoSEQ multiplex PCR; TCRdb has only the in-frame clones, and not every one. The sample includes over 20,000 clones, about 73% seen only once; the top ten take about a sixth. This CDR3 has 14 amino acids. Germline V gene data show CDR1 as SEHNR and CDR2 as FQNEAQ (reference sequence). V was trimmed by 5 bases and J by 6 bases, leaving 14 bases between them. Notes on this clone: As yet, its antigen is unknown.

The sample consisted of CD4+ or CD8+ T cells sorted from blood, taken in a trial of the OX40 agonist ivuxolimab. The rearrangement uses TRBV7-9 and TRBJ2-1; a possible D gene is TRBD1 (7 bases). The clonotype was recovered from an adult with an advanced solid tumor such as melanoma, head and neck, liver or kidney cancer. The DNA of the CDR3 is TGTGCCAGCAGCGTTGCAGGGGGAGGCAATGAGCAGTTCTTC. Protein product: CASSVAGGGNEQFF.